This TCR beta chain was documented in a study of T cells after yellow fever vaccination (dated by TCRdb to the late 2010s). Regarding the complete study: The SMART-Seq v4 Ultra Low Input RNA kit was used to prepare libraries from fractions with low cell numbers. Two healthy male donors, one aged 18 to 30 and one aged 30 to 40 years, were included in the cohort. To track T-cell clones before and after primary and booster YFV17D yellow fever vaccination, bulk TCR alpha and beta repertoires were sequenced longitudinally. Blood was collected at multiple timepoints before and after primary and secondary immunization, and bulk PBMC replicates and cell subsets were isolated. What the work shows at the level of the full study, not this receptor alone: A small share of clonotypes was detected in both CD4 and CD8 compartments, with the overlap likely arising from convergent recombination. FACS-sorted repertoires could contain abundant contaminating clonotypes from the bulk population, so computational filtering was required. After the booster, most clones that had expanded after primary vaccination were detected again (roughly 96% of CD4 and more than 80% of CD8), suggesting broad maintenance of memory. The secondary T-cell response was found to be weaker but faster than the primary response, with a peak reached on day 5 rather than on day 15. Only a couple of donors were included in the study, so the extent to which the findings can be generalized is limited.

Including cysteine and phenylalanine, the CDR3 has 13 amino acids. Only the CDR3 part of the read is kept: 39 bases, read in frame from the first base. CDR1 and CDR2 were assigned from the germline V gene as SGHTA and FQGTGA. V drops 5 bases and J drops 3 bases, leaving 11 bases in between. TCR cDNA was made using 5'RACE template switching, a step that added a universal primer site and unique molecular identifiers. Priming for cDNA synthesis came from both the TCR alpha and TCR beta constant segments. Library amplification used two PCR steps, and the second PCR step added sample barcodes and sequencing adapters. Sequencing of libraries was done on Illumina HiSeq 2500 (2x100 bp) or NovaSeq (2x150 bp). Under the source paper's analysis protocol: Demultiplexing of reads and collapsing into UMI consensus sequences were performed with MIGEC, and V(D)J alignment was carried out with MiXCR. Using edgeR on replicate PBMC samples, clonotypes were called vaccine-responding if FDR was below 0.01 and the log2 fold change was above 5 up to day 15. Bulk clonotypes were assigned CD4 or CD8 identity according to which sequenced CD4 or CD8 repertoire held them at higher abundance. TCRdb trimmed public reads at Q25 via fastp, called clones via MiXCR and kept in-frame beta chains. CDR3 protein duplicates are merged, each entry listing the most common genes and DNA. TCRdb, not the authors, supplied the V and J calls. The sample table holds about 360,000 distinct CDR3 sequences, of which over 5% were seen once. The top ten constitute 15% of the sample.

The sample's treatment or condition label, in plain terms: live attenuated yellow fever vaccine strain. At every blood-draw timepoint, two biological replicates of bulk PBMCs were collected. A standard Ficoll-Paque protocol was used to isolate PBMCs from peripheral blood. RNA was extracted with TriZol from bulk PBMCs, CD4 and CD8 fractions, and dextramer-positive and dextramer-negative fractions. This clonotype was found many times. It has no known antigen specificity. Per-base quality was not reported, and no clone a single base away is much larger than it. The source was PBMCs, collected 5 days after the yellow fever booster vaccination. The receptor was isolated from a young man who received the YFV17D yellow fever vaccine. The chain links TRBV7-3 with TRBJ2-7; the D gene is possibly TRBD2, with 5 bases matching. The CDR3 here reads CASSASPNYEQYF. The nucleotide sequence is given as TGTGCCAGCAGCGCTAGCCCGAACTACGAGCAGTACTTC. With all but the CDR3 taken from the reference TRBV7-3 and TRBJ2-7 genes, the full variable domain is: GAGVSQTPSNKVTEKGKYVELRCDPISGHTALYWYRQSLGQGPEFLIYFQGTGAADDSGLPNDRFFAVRPEGSVSTLKIQRTERGDSAVYLCASSASPNYEQYFGPGTRLTVT.